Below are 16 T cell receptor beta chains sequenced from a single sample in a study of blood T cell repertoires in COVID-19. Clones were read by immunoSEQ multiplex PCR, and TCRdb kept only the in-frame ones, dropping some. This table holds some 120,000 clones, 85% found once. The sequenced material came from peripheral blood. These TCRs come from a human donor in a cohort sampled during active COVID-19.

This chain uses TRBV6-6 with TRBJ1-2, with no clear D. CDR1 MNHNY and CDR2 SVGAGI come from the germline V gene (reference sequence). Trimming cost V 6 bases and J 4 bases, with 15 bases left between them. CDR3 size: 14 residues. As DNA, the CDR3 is TGTGCCAGCAGCCCAACGGGGAGCTTCTATGGCTACACCTTC. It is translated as CASSPTGSFYGYTF.

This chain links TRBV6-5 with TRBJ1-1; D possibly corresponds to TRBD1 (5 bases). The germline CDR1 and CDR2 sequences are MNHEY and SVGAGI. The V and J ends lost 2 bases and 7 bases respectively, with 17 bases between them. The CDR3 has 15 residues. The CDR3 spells CASSYRTGAFSEAFF. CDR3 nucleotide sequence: TGTGCCAGCAGTTACCGAACTGGGGCCTTTAGTGAAGCTTTCTTT.

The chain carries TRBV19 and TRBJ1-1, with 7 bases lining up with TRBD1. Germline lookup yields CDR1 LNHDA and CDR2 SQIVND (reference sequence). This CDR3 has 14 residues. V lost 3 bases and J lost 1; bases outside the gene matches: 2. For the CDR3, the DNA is TGTGCCAGTAGTATGGGACAGCAGAACACTGAAGCTTTCTTT. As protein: CASSMGQQNTEAFF.

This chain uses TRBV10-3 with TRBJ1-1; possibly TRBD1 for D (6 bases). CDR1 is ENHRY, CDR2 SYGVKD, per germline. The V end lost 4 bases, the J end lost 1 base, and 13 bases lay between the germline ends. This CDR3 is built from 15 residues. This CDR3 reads CAISGYWGQNTEAFF. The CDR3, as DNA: TGTGCCATCAGTGGTTATTGGGGGCAGAACACTGAAGCTTTCTTT.

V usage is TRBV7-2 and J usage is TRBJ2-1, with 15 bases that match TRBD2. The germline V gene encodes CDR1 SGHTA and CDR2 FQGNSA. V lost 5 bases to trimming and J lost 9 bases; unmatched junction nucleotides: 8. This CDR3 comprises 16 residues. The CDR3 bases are TGTGCCAGCAGCCCCCGGACTAGCGGGAGGGCGGCTGAGCAGTTCTTC. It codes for CASSPRTSGRAAEQFF.

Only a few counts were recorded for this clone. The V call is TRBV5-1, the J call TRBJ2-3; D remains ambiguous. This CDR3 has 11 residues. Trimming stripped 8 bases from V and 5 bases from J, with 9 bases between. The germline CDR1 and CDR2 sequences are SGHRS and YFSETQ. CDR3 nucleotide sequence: TGCGCCAGTTTTAGTGGAGATACGCAGTATTTT. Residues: CASFSGDTQYF. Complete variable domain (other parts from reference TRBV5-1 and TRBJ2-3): KAGVTQTPRYLIKTRGQQVTLSCSPISGHRSVSWYQQTPGQGLQFLFEYFSETQRNKGNFPGRFSGRQFSNSRSEMNVSTLELGDSALYLCASFSGDTQYFGPGTRLTVL.

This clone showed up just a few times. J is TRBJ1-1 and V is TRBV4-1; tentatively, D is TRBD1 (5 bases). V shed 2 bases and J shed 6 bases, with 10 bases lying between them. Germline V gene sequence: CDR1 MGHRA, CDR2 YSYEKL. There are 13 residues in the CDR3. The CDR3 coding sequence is TGCGCCAGCAGCCAACACTGGGGGGCTGAAGCTTTCTTT. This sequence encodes CASSQHWGAEAFF.

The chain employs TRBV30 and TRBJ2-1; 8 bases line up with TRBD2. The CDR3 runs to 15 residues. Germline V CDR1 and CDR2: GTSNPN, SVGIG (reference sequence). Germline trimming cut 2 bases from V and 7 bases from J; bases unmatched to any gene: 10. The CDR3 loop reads CAWSTGTRSINEQFF. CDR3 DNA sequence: TGTGCCTGGAGTACCGGGACTAGAAGCATAAATGAGCAGTTCTTC.

CDR3 residues: CSVGLAGANTGELFF. In nucleotides, the CDR3 is TGCAGCGTTGGGCTAGCGGGTGCGAACACCGGGGAGCTGTTTTTT. The J gene is TRBJ2-2, the V gene TRBV29-1; the match to TRBD2 covers 8 bases. The CDR3 sequence is 15 residues long. The germline gives CDR1 SQVTM, CDR2 ANQGSEA. V was clipped by 4 bases and J by 0 bases; unmatched bases: 4.

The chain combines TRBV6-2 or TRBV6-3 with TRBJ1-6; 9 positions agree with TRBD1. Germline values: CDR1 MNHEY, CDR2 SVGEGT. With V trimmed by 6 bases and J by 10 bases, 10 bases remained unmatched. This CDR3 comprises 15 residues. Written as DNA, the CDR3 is TGTGCCAGCAGCTTTGACAGGGGGAGTGGATCACCCCTCCACTTT. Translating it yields CASSFDRGSGSPLHF.

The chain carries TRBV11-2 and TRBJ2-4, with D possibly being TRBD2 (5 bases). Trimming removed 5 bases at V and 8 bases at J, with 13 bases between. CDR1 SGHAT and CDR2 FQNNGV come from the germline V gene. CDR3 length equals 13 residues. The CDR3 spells CASSPRVSDIQYF. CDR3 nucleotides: TGTGCCAGCAGCCCGAGGGTATCGGACATTCAGTACTTC.

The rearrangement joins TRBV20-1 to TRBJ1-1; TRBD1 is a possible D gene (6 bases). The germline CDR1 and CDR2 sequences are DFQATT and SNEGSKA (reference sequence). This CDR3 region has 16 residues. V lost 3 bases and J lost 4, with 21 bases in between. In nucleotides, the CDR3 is TGCAGTGCTAGTACCCGACCCGGGGAAGGGGGCACTGAAGCTTTCTTT. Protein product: CSASTRPGEGGTEAFF.

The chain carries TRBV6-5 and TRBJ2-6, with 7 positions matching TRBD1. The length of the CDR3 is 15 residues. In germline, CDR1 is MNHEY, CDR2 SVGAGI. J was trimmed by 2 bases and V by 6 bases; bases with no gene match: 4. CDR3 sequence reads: CASRAQGTGANVLTF. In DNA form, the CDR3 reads TGTGCCAGCAGGGCACAGGGGACTGGGGCCAACGTCCTGACTTTC.

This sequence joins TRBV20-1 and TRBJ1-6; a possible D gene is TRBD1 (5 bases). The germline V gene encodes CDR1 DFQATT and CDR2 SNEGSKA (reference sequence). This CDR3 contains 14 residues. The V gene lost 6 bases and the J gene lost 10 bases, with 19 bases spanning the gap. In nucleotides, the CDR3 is TGCAGTGCCAGTACAGGCCTTCCCAAGTCACCCCTCCACTTT. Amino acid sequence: CSASTGLPKSPLHF.

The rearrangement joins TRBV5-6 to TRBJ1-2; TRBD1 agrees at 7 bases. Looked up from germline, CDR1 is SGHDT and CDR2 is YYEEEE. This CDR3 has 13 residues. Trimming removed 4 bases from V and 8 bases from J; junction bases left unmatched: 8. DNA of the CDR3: TGTGCCAGCAGCCTTGACAGGGCGGGCGGCTACACCTTC. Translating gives CASSLDRAGGYTF.

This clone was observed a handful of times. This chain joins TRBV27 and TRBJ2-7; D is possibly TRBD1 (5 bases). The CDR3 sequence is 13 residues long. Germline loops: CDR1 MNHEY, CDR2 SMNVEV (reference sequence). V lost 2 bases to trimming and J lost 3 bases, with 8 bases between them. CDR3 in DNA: TGTGCCAGCAGTTTAAGTAGGGGCTACGAGCAGTACTTC. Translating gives CASSLSRGYEQYF.